This TCR beta chain stems from a study of blood T cell repertoires in COVID-19. Overall study: The origin of the acute and convalescent COVID-19 samples was the United States, Italy and Spain. PBMCs, B-cell-depleted T cells, or T cells were the source of the cDNA or gDNA that made up the material.

The CDR3 runs 15 residues. The V end lost 3 bases, the J end lost 2 bases, and 14 bases lay between the germline ends. Per germline, CDR1 DFQATT and CDR2 SNEGSKA (reference sequence). The Seattle patients joined while their infection was active and were tracked longitudinally afterward. In the authors' methods: Researchers report that nucleated cell counts were estimated from reference gene primer amplification. Sequenced by immunoSEQ multiplex PCR; TCRdb stores in-frame clones only, minus some. V, J and clone size are taken as reported in that table, and D and trimming were inferred from the DNA itself. This table holds 200,000 to 250,000 clones, approximately 85% found once. This clone was detected a few times.

This sequence was found in a man in his fifties or sixties with COVID-19, enrolled during active disease. The V call is TRBV20-1, the J call TRBJ1-5; no definite D call. Sequenced: peripheral blood. The CDR3 nucleotides are TGCAGTGCTAGTAGGCCAAAGGGAGGCAATCAGCCCCAGCATTTT. This translates into CSASRPKGGNQPQHF.